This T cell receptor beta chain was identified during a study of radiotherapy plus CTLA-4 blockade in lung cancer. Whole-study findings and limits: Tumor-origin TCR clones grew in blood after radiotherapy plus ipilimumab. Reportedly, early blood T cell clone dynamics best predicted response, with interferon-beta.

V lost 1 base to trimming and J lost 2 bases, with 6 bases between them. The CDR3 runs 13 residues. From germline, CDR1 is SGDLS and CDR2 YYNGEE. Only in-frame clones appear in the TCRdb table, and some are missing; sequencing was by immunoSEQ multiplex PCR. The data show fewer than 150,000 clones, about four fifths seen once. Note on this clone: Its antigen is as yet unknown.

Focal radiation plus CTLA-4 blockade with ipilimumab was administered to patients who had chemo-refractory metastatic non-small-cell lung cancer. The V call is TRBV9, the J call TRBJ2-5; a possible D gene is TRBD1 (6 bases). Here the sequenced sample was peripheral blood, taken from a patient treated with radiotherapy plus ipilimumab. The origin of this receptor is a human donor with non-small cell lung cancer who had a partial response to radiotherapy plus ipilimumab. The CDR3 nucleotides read TGTGCCAGCAGCGTACAGGGGCAAGAGACCCAGTACTTC. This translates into CASSVQGQETQYF.